Sequencing of this T cell receptor (beta chain) was carried out in a study of Ad26.COV2.S vaccination and SARS-CoV-2 variants. Study observations and caveats: Substantial breadth was reportedly displayed by spike-specific CD8+ and CD4+ T cell responses after vaccination.

Treatment described: over 15 received Ad26.COV2.S at low or high dose, single or two shots; about 5 received placebo; per-sample allocation not given. Samples came from day 63 after the first vaccine or placebo injection. Measured with immunoSEQ multiplex PCR; TCRdb has only the in-frame clones, and not every one. Of just under 250,000 clones listed, approximately 88% were seen once; the top ten hold roughly 10%. Concerning this clone: Its antigen is unidentified.

The CDR3 is made up of 15 amino acids. Trimming removed 0 bases from V and 3 bases from J, with 12 bases in between. Germline loops: CDR1 LGHDT, CDR2 YNNKEL (reference sequence). The chain couples TRBV3-1 (or the pseudogene TRBV3-2) to TRBJ2-7; D may be TRBD1 (5 bases). This TCR derives from a person aged 18-65 years who received the Ad26.COV2.S COVID-19 vaccine or a placebo. Specimen: peripheral blood, collected in a trial of Ad26.COV2.S vaccine versus placebo. CDR3 coding DNA: TGTGCCAGCAGCCAAGAATCCAGGGTCGGCTACGAGCAGTACTTC. Its protein is CASSQESRVGYEQYF.